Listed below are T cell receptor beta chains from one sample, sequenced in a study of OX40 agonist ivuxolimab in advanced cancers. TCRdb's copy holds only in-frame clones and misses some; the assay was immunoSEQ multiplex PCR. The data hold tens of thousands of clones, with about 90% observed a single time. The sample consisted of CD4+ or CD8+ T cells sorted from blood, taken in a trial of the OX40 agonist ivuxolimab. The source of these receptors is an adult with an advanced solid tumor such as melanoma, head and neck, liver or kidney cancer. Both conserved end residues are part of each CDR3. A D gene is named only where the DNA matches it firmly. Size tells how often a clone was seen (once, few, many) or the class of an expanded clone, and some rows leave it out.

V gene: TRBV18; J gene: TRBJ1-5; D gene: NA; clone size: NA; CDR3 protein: CASSPDDTRNQPQHF; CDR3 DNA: TGTGCCAGCTCACCGGACGACACTCGCAATCAGCCCCAGCATTTT
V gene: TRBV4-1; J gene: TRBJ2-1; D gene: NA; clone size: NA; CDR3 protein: CASSQVISYNEQFF; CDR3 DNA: TGCGCCAGCAGCCAAGTTATCTCTTACAATGAGCAGTTCTTC
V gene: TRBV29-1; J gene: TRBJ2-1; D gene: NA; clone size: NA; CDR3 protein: CSVERLGIVDEQFF; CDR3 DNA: TGCAGCGTTGAGAGGCTAGGGATTGTCGATGAGCAGTTCTTC
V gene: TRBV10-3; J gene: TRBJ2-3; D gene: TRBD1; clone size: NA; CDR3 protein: CAISATPGGISTDTQYF; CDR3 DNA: TGTGCCATCAGCGCGACTCCAGGGGGAATTAGCACAGATACGCAGTATTTT
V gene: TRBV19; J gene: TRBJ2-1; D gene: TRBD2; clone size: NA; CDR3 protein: CASSTGTSGNEQFF; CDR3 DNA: TGTGCCAGTAGTACCGGGACTAGCGGTAATGAGCAGTTCTTC
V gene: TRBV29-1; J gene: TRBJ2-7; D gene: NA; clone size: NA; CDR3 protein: CSVGEGYEQYF; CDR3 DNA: TGCAGCGTGGGCGAGGGTTACGAGCAGTACTTC
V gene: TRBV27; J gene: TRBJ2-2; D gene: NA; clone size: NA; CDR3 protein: CASSYLGGPGTGELFF; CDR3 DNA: TGTGCCAGCAGTTACTTAGGAGGGCCGGGCACCGGGGAGCTGTTTTTT
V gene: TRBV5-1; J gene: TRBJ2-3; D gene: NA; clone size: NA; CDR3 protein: CASSPVQGGTQYF; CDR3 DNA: TGCGCCAGCAGCCCGGTGCAGGGGGGTACGCAGTATTTT
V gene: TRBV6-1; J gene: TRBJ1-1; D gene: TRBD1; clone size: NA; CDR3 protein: CASSSGQGNTEAFF; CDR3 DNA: TGTGCCAGCAGTTCGGGACAGGGGAACACTGAAGCTTTCTTT
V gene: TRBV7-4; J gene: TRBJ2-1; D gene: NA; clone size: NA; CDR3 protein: CASSLDSYNEQFF; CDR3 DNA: TGTGCCAGCAGCTTAGACTCTTACAATGAGCAGTTCTTC
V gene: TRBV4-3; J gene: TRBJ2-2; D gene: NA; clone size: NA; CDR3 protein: CASSQGGSAGELFF; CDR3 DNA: TGCGCCAGCAGCCAAGGGGGGAGTGCCGGGGAGCTGTTTTTT
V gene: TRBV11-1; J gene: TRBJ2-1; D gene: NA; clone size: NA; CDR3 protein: CASSLQDEQFF; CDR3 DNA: TGTGCCAGCAGCCTCCAGGATGAGCAGTTCTTC
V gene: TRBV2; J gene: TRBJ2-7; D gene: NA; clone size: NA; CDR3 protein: CASSGSPRSSYEQYF; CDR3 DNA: TGTGCCAGCAGTGGGTCCCCTAGAAGCTCCTACGAGCAGTACTTC
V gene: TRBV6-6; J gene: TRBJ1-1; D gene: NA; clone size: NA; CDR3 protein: CASSVPGAGSEAFF; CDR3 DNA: TGTGCCAGCAGTGTACCAGGGGCGGGGTCTGAAGCTTTCTTT
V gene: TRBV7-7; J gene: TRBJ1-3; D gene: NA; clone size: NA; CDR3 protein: CASSLGQGAGNTIYF; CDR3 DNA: TGTGCTAGCAGCCTTGGTCAGGGAGCTGGAAACACCATATATTTT
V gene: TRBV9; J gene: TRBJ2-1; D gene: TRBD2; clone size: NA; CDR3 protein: CASSPPGLAGYNEQFF; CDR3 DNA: TGTGCCAGCAGCCCCCCCGGGCTAGCGGGGTACAATGAGCAGTTCTTC
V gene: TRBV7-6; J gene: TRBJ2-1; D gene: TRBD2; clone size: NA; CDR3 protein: CASSGWSSGDNYNEQFF; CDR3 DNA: TGTGCCAGCAGTGGGTGGTCTAGCGGAGATAACTACAATGAGCAGTTCTTC
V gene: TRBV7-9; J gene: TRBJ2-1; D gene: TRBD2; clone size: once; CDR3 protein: CASSSPGSGSSYNEQFF; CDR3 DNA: TGTGCCAGCAGCTCCCCGGGGAGCGGGAGCTCCTACAATGAGCAGTTCTTC
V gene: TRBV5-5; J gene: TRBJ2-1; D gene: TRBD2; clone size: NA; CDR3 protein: CASSLSSGRNNEQFF; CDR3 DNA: TGTGCCAGCAGCTTATCTAGCGGGAGGAACAATGAGCAGTTCTTC